The entry below describes one T cell receptor beta chain. The data stem from a study of blood T cell repertoires in COVID-19. Across the whole study: The cDNA or gDNA used as material had been derived from T cells, B-cell-depleted T cells, or PBMCs.

The CDR3 contains 15 residues. V was pared by 4 bases and J by 6 bases, with 6 bases of the junction left unmatched. CDR1 and CDR2 (germline): SNHLY, FYNNEI. Libraries were prepared by immunoSEQ multiplex PCR; TCRdb keeps only in-frame clonotypes and omits some of them. The sample consists of 150,000 to 200,000 clones, about four fifths of them appearing once. The source is a man in his forties who had recovered from COVID-19. This chain uses TRBV2 with TRBJ1-1; TRBD1 aligns across 12 bases. The specimen sequenced was PBMCs or T cells enriched from blood (not recorded which). The CDR3 spells CASSGGDRGPAEAFF. As DNA, the CDR3 is TGTGCCAGCAGTGGAGGGGACAGGGGGCCGGCTGAAGCTTTCTTT.